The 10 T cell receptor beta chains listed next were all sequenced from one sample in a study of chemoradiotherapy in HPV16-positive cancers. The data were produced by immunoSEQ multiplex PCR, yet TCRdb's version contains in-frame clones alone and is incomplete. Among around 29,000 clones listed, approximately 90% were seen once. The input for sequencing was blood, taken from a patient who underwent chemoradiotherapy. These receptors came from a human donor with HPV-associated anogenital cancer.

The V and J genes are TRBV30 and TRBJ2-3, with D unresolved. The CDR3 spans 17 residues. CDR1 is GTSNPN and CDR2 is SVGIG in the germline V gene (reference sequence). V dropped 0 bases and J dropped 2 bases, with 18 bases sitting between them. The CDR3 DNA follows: TGTGCCTGGAGTGTAGGTATTGGCCGTCTAAACACAGATACGCAGTATTTT. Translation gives CAWSVGIGRLNTDTQYF.

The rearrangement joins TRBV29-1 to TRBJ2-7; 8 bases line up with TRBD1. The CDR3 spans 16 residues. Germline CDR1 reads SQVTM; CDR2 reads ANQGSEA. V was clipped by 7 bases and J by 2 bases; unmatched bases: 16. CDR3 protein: CSAWDRRTPNTYEQYF. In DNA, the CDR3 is TGCAGCGCATGGGACAGGCGGACCCCCAATACCTACGAGCAGTACTTC.

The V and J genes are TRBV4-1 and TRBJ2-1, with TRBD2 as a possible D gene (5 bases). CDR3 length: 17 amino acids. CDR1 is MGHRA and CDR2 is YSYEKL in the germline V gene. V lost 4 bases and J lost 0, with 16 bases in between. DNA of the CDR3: TGCGCCAGCAGCCCTCGCCCCCGGGATAGCTCCTACAATGAGCAGTTCTTC. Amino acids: CASSPRPRDSSYNEQFF.

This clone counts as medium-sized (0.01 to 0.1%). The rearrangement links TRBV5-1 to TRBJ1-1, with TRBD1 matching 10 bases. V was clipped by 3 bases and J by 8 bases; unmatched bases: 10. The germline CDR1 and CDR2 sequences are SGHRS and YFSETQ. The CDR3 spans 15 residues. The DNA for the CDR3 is TGCGCCAGCAGCTCCCCCGGGACAGGGGTTTTCGAAGCTTTCTTT. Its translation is CASSSPGTGVFEAFF.

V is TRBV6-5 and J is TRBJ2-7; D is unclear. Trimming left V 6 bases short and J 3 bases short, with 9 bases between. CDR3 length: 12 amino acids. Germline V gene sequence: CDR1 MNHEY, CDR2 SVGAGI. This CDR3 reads CASSPGGYEQYF. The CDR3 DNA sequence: TGTGCCAGCAGCCCCGGCGGCTACGAGCAGTACTTC.

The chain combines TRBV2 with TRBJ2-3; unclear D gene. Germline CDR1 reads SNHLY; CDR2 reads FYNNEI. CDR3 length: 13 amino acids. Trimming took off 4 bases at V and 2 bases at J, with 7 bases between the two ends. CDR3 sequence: CASSVEDTDTQYF. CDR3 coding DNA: TGTGCCAGCAGTGTCGAAGACACAGATACGCAGTATTTT.

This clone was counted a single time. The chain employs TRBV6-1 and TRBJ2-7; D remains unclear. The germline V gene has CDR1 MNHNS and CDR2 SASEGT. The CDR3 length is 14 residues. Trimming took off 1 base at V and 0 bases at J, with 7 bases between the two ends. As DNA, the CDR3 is TGTGCCAGCAGTGAAGTGGGCAGCTCCTACGAGCAGTACTTC. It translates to CASSEVGSSYEQYF.

CDR3 sequence reads: CASSPVEVSYEQYF. The CDR3 DNA follows: TGTGCCAGCTCACCAGTAGAAGTCTCCTACGAGCAGTACTTC. V gene TRBV18 combines with J gene TRBJ2-7; no firm D call. From germline, CDR1 is KGHSH and CDR2 LQKENI. CDR3 length: 14 residues. Trimming removed 2 bases at V and 0 bases at J, with 8 bases between. Full variable domain (remainder filled in from reference TRBV18 and TRBJ2-7): NAGVMQNPRHLVRRRGQEARLRCSPMKGHSHVYWYRQLPEEGLKFMVYLQKENIIDESGMPKERFSAEFPKEGPSILRIQQVVRGDSAAYFCASSPVEVSYEQYFGPGTRLTVT.

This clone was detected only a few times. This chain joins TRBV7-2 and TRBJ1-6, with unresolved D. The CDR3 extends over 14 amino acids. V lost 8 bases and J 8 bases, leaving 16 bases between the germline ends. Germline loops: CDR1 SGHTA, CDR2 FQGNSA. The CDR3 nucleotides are TGTGCCAGCGGGTTTTCAGTTTGGGATTCACCCCTCCACTTT. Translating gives CASGFSVWDSPLHF.

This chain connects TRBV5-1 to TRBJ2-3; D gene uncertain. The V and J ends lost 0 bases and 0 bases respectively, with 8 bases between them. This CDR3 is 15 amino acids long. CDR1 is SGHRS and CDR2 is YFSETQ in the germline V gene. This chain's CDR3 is CASSLGDTSTDTQYF. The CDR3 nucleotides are TGCGCCAGCAGCTTGGGGGATACTAGCACAGATACGCAGTATTTT.